This TCR beta chain was identified in a study of CD8+CD57+ T cells in acquired aplastic anemia (dated by TCRdb to 2017 to 2018). In terms of the full investigation: A mean of roughly 3.2 ug of DNA, ranging from roughly 0.19 to 30 ug, was extracted from sorted CD4+ and CD8+ cells. An average of approximately 10 million reads for CD4+ cells and 11 million to 12 million reads for CD8+ cells was obtained from healthy donor samples. Here is what the overall study found, with its caveats: Between patients and healthy controls, no significant difference in CD8+ Simpson's diversity was found (P=0.060). Some 27 CD8+ CDR3 sequences were found in both patients and controls but appeared to be highly expressed in patients and within the immunodominant clones of the patients.

This clonotype was detected many times. The target of this receptor is not known. No much larger clone is present one base from it, and per-base qualities are unavailable. TCR beta VDJ combination and CDR3 sequence profiling used genomic DNA as the template. An Illumina HiSeq 2000 was the platform used for TCR repertoire sequencing. Concerning the study's data processing: Repertoires were assessed using TRBV/TRBJ rearrangement plots, CDR3 size and DJ length profiles, and Simpson's diversity index. The most abundant DNA sequence in the deep sequencing data was taken as the immunodominant clone. CDR3 amino acid sequences were checked for sharing across subjects and were also compared against the VDJdb database and published repertoires. The public reads were quality trimmed at Q25 with fastp and then assembled into clones with MiXCR by TCRdb, keeping productive beta chains. Identical CDR3 proteins give one entry, which carries the most common genes and DNA. These V and J calls rely on TCRdb rather than the paper's analysis. Present in this sample are under 150,000 distinct CDR3 sequences, 35% to 50% of which were seen just once. 8.4% of the sample comes from the top ten.

TCR repertoires of sorted CD4+ and CD8+ blood T cells from severe aplastic anemia patients and healthy subjects were deep-sequenced in the study. Ficoll-Paque density gradient centrifugation was used to isolate peripheral blood mononuclear cells. Before DNA extraction, CD4+ and CD8+ T cells were sorted by FACS or by magnetic beads. Sequencing was performed on sorted CD4+, CD8+, or CD8+CD57+ T cells (not recorded which) from PBMCs. This receptor was identified in a human donor in good health, serving as a control.

The nucleotide sequence is given as TGTGCCAGCAGCTCCACTACGGATCAGCCCCAGCATTTT. Its protein is CASSSTTDQPQHF. The sequence is built from TRBV7-2 and TRBJ1-5, with an unclear D gene assignment. The germline V gene yields SGHTA for CDR1 and FQGNSA for CDR2. The CDR3 sequence holds 13 residues, the cysteine and phenylalanine included. The CDR3 DNA has 39 bases and is translated from base 1. V is shortened by 4 bases, J by 5 bases, and the region joining them spans 9 bases.